Given below is one TCR beta chain in context. Trimming stripped 1 base from V and 8 bases from J, with 11 bases between. Germline V CDR1 and CDR2: LGHNA, YNFKEQ. The CDR3 covers 13 residues. Patients in Seattle were enrolled during active infection, then followed longitudinally. These data come from a study of blood T cell repertoires in COVID-19. The overall study: From the United States, Italy and Spain came samples of acute and convalescent COVID-19. From T cells, B-cell-depleted T cells, or PBMCs came the material, which was cDNA or gDNA.

As handled by the study authors: Nucleated cell number was recorded as an estimate derived from reference gene primer amplification. Libraries were prepared by immunoSEQ multiplex PCR; TCRdb keeps only in-frame clonotypes and omits some of them. That table furnishes V, J and clone size, whereas the DNA furnished D and trimming. The table lists 400,000 or so clones, roughly 90% of them singletons, with less than 0.95% in the top ten. The sequence derives from a man between 18 and 35 years old with COVID-19, enrolled during active disease. Sequencing was performed on peripheral blood. The V and J genes are TRBV4-2 and TRBJ1-2; D gene uncertain. The CDR3 nucleotides read TGTGCCAGCAGCCAAGTAGGAGACGAAGGCTACACCTTC. Protein: CASSQVGDEGYTF.